This T cell receptor (beta chain) was recovered during a study of cytomegalovirus exposure and HLA in healthy donors. V was pared by 2 bases and J by 5 bases, with 4 bases of the junction left unmatched. This CDR3 has 14 amino acids. Germline V lookup: CDR1 SGHRS, CDR2 YFSETQ. Each of the donors was a healthy bone marrow donor. Note on this clone: The antigen is undetermined.

Vbeta (60) and Jbeta (13) primers were used in the PCR. The repertoire was sequenced with immunoSEQ multiplex PCR; TCRdb's copy has only in-frame clones and lacks some. The sample has around 140,000 clones; 60% to 85% are singletons. Study-wide results and caveats: In a later analysis, specific HLA alleles were associated with more than 15,000 TCR beta sequences at a 0.05 false discovery rate. In a later analysis, HLA-C alleles had the fewest associated TCRs, DRB1 alleles the most.

The TCR comes from a middle-aged man in good health and CMV-seropositive. Sequenced sample: PBMCs. The rearrangement links TRBV5-1 to TRBJ2-1; 7 bases match TRBD1. CDR3 sequence: CASSFDRENNEQFF. Written as DNA, the CDR3 is TGCGCCAGCAGCTTCGACAGGGAAAACAATGAGCAGTTCTTC. The full variable domain, its missing parts supplied by reference TRBV5-1 and TRBJ2-1, is KAGVTQTPRYLIKTRGQQVTLSCSPISGHRSVSWYQQTPGQGLQFLFEYFSETQRNKGNFPGRFSGRQFSNSRSEMNVSTLELGDSALYLCASSFDRENNEQFFGPGTRLTVL.